This TCR beta chain was recovered during a study of regulatory T cells in long-lasting Graves disease. With V trimmed by 7 bases and J by 5 bases, 7 bases remained unmatched. Germline assignment: CDR1 SQVTM and CDR2 ANQGSEA. The CDR3 is 13 residues long. According to the study, TCR beta libraries were built with iRepertoire HTBI primers and CDR3-region Arm-PCR. Each CDR3 protein is one row after TCRdb ran MiXCR on the multiplex PCR reads. The sample holds fewer than 350,000 distinct CDR3 sequences, 15% to 20% seen once. Ten or more counts support this clonotype. Time point given: newly diagnosed GD, antithyroid drugs for less than 3 months. The TCR library used RNA extracted from PBMCs.

Sequencing used peripheral blood mononuclear cells (PBMCs), obtained at new diagnosis, from a patient treated with antithyroid drugs. This clonotype originated in a female donor with Graves disease. The rearrangement uses TRBV29-1 and TRBJ2-5, with 10 nucleotides matching TRBD1. CDR3 coding DNA: TGCAGCGCCGGACAGGGGGAGGTCGAGACCCAGTACTTC. Translating gives CSAGQGEVETQYF.